Listed below are T cell receptor beta chains from one sample, sequenced in a study of shared clonotypes between healthy human individuals. Sequenced by immunoSEQ multiplex PCR; TCRdb stores in-frame clones only, minus some. The sample includes about 2.1 million clones, more than 85% of them seen just once. Input material: naive CD8+ T cells from PBMCs. The receptors here all came from a man aged 18-30 years in good health. Some clones in this sample may be carry-over from other donors' samples. Each CDR3 is given with its conserved first and last residue. The D gene is left open where the match is weak. Not every row has a clone size; where given, it reads once, few, many or a size class.

cdr3_nt,cdr3_aa,clone_size,j_call,cdr3_length,d_call,v_call
TGCGCCAGCAGCCAAGTTTTAAGTCAGCCCCAGCATTTT,CASSQVLSQPQHF,NA,TRBJ1-5,13,NA,TRBV4-1
TGTGCCAGCAGTGAACTTCAGTCTAGCGTTACGAAGGAGCAGTTCTTC,CASSELQSSVTKEQFF,NA,TRBJ2-1,16,NA,TRBV2
TGCGCCAGCAGCAAAATCACAGGACAGGGCAAAGGGGCTAATGAAAAACTGTTTTTT,CASSKITGQGKGANEKLFF,NA,TRBJ1-4,19,TRBD1,TRBV5-1
TGCAGCGTTGAAGAGGGACAGGGGGCTTCTGAAGCTTTCTTT,CSVEEGQGASEAFF,NA,TRBJ1-1,14,TRBD1,TRBV29-1
TGTGCCAGTAGTGCGACAGATGACAATGAGCAGTTCTTC,CASSATDDNEQFF,NA,TRBJ2-1,13,NA,TRBV19
TGTGCCAGCAGTCTTACAGGGACGAACACTGAAGCTTTCTTT,CASSLTGTNTEAFF,NA,TRBJ1-1,14,NA,TRBV25-1
TGTGCCAGCAGTTTAATCGCCGGGGGGGAGACAGATACGCAGTATTTT,CASSLIAGGETDTQYF,once,TRBJ2-3,16,TRBD2,TRBV27
TGTGCCAGTAGTATAGATCTAGTGACGGACGACTCCTACGAGCAGTACTTC,CASSIDLVTDDSYEQYF,NA,TRBJ2-7,17,NA,TRBV19
TGTGCCAGCAGTTTATTCCTAGCGGGGGACAATGAGCAGTTCTTC,CASSLFLAGDNEQFF,NA,TRBJ2-1,15,TRBD2,TRBV27
TGTGCCAGCAGCTTAGTAGACGGAACGAACTATGGCTACACCTTC,CASSLVDGTNYGYTF,NA,TRBJ1-2,15,NA,TRBV7-8
TGTGCCAGTGGGGGCAGGGGGACCTACGAGCAGTACTTC,CASGGRGTYEQYF,NA,TRBJ2-7,13,TRBD1,TRBV6-1
TGTGCCAGCAGCTCCCGGACTAGCGGGGCCTACGAGCAGTACTTC,CASSSRTSGAYEQYF,NA,TRBJ2-7,15,TRBD2,TRBV11-2
TGTGCTAGTGGTCAGACTTTCATGAACACTGAAGCTTTCTTT,CASGQTFMNTEAFF,NA,TRBJ1-1,14,NA,TRBV12-5
TGTGCCAGCAGCTGGGACAGGGTTGGGACTGAAGCTTTCTTT,CASSWDRVGTEAFF,few,TRBJ1-1,14,TRBD1,TRBV7-9
TGCAGCGTTCACAGGGGAGGCTGGGACAATGAGCAGTTCTTC,CSVHRGGWDNEQFF,NA,TRBJ2-1,14,NA,TRBV29-1
TGTGCCAGCAGCTACGGGACTCCGTACAATGAGCAGTTCTTC,CASSYGTPYNEQFF,NA,TRBJ2-1,14,NA,TRBV7-9
TGTGCCAGCAGTTACGGAGGCCAAGAGACCCAGTACTTC,CASSYGGQETQYF,NA,TRBJ2-5,13,NA,TRBV6-5
TGTGCCAGCAGTTTTCCGGGGACTTCACTGAACTATGGCTACACCTTC,CASSFPGTSLNYGYTF,NA,TRBJ1-2,16,NA,TRBV28
TGTGCCAGCAGCTTAGGGTTAGCGGGAGGGACAGATACGCAGTATTTT,CASSLGLAGGTDTQYF,few,TRBJ2-3,16,TRBD2,TRBV11-2
TGTGCCAGCAGCTTAGCGGACAGCTCCTACGAGCAGTACTTC,CASSLADSSYEQYF,NA,TRBJ2-7,14,NA,TRBV7-2
TGTGCCAGCAGCTTAGAAGTAACCACTAATCAGCCCCAGCATTTT,CASSLEVTTNQPQHF,few,TRBJ1-5,15,NA,TRBV7-8
TGTGCCAGCAGTTTGGCCCCGCCAGGTGAAAAACTGTTTTTT,CASSLAPPGEKLFF,NA,TRBJ1-4,14,NA,TRBV27
TGTGCCAGCAGCCCAGGACAGAGACCCTACGAGCAGTACTTC,CASSPGQRPYEQYF,NA,TRBJ2-7,14,NA,TRBV7-9
TGCGCCAGCAGCTTATTCCGGGACAGAACCTACGAGCAGTACTTC,CASSLFRDRTYEQYF,NA,TRBJ2-7,15,TRBD1,TRBV5-1
TGTGCCAGCAGTCCAGGGGAGGGCTACGAGCAGTACTTC,CASSPGEGYEQYF,NA,TRBJ2-7,13,NA,TRBV25-1
TGTGCCAGCAGCTTATTGGGAGCGGGCCAAGAGACCCAGTACTTC,CASSLLGAGQETQYF,NA,TRBJ2-5,15,NA,TRBV7-9
TGTGCCAGCAGCTCTGGACATCTCTACGAGCAGTACTTC,CASSSGHLYEQYF,NA,TRBJ2-7,13,NA,TRBV7-8
TGTGCCAGCAGCTTGCAGAGCGGGAGCTACGAGCAGTACTTC,CASSLQSGSYEQYF,NA,TRBJ2-7,14,TRBD2,TRBV5-6
TGTGCCAGCAGTTTTCACAGGGTAGACAACGGCTACACCTTC,CASSFHRVDNGYTF,NA,TRBJ1-2,14,NA,TRBV27
TGTGCCAGCAGCCAATCGGAGTTTAGCACTGAAGCTTTCTTT,CASSQSEFSTEAFF,NA,TRBJ1-1,14,NA,TRBV4-2
TGCGCCAGCAGCCAAGTAACAGAACCTAACTATGGCTACACCTTC,CASSQVTEPNYGYTF,NA,TRBJ1-2,15,NA,TRBV4-3
TGTGCCAGCAGTTGGCTCGGAACCGGACAGGGGCTCTACGAGCAGTACTTC,CASSWLGTGQGLYEQYF,NA,TRBJ2-7,17,TRBD1,TRBV27
TGTGCCAGCAGCTTTAGGTCGGCAGGGCGTTCTCCAGATACGCAGTATTTT,CASSFRSAGRSPDTQYF,NA,TRBJ2-3,17,NA,TRBV11-2
TGTGCCAGCAGCCTGAGTCCTCGACCCCTTGAAGCTTTCTTT,CASSLSPRPLEAFF,once,TRBJ1-1,14,NA,TRBV9
TGTGCCAGCAGCCCCCAGGGACAGGGGGATGGCTACACCTTC,CASSPQGQGDGYTF,NA,TRBJ1-2,14,TRBD1,TRBV7-9
TGTGCCAGCAGCTCGGGACAGGGGGCTCCTCAGCCCCAGCATTTT,CASSSGQGAPQPQHF,NA,TRBJ1-5,15,TRBD1,TRBV11-2
TGTGCCAGCAGGATGAGGGGGGGTCGGCAGCCCCAGCATTTT,CASRMRGGRQPQHF,NA,TRBJ1-5,14,NA,TRBV6-5
TGTGCCATCAGTGGCCCGACTAGCGGGAGGGCCTACGAGCAGTACTTC,CAISGPTSGRAYEQYF,once,TRBJ2-7,16,TRBD2,TRBV10-3
TGTGCCAGCAGCCGTACGTCCGGGACACTAAACACTGAAGCTTTCTTT,CASSRTSGTLNTEAFF,NA,TRBJ1-1,16,NA,TRBV27
TGTGCCAGCAGCTTAACGGGGATTTTGGCAAATGAGCAGTTCTTC,CASSLTGILANEQFF,NA,TRBJ2-1,15,NA,TRBV7-3
TGTGCCAGCAGCTTCGTCCACACAGATACGCAGTATTTT,CASSFVHTDTQYF,NA,TRBJ2-3,13,NA,TRBV7-7